This T cell receptor (beta chain) was sequenced during a study of T cells after yellow fever vaccination. CDR1 and CDR2 from the germline V gene are DFQATT and SNEGSKA (reference sequence). The V and J ends lost 0 bases and 2 bases, in that order; junction bases with no gene match: 5. The CDR3 contains 15 residues. In its sample, this clonotype was seen a few times. Each CDR3 protein gets one entry after TCRdb re-called the 5' RACE reads with MiXCR. This sample has approximately 610,000 distinct CDR3 sequences, with approximately 16% found just once. Sequencing used PBMCs, obtained roughly 5 days after the first yellow fever vaccination. The chain couples TRBV20-1 to TRBJ2-3, with 7 bases aligning to TRBD2. This TCR was recovered from a man between 18 and 29 years old who received the YFV17D yellow fever vaccine. CDR3 amino acids: CSARDLRGNTDTQYF. CDR3 DNA sequence: TGCAGTGCTAGAGATTTGCGGGGGAACACAGATACGCAGTATTTT.